The present entry profiles one T cell receptor (beta chain) with its context. This sample is part of a study of blood T cell repertoires in COVID-19. Study overall: The United States, Italy and Spain supplied acute and convalescent COVID-19 samples. From T cells, B-cell-depleted T cells, or PBMCs came the material, which was cDNA or gDNA.

The age range of participants was about 18 to 89 years, with residence in about two dozen US areas. Each participant's cohort was designated according to participant-reported clinical history. TCRdb's copy holds only in-frame clones and misses some; the assay was immunoSEQ multiplex PCR. In the table there are 250,000 or so clones, about 91% of which are singletons. With 8 bases clipped from V and 5 bases from J, the junction kept 14 bases outside the gene matches. The CDR3 has 15 amino acids. Sequenced sample: PBMCs or T cells enriched from blood (not recorded which). The TCR originated in a human donor in a cohort exposed to, infected with or recovered from COVID-19 (not recorded which). The donor label of this sample is uncertain. This chain joins TRBV23-1 and TRBJ1-2, with TRBD1 matching 7 bases. TRBV23-1 is classed as an ORF, of uncertain function. The CDR3 spells CASSTGVSRDYGYTF. In nucleotides, the CDR3 is TGCGCCAGCTCCACAGGGGTAAGCCGCGATTATGGCTACACCTTC.